This TCR beta chain emerged from a study of OX40 agonist ivuxolimab in advanced cancers. Trimming shortened V by 6 bases and J by 7 bases, and 18 bases separated the two germline ends. This CDR3 is 15 amino acids long. Per the germline V gene, CDR1 is MDHEN and CDR2 is SYDVKM. Generated by immunoSEQ multiplex PCR, the TCRdb table keeps only in-frame clones and is missing some. Here the sample spans under 40,000 clones, around 87% being singletons. This clone was seen just once. The sequence was collected from an adult with an advanced solid tumor such as melanoma, head and neck, liver or kidney cancer. The rearrangement joins TRBV28 to TRBJ1-4; D might be TRBD1 (6 bases). Here the sequenced sample was CD4+ or CD8+ T cells sorted from blood, taken in a trial of the OX40 agonist ivuxolimab. In DNA, the CDR3 is TGTGCCAGCAGCCCCGCTATGGGGGCTCTTGAAAAACTGTTTTTT. It codes for CASSPAMGALEKLFF.